The rows below give T cell receptor beta chains drawn from one sample of a study of blood T cell repertoires in COVID-19. The assay was immunoSEQ multiplex PCR, and TCRdb's table has in-frame clones only and misses some. The sample comprises under 250,000 clones, 82% of which are singletons, and roughly 12% rests with the top ten. What was sequenced was peripheral blood. These TCRs come from a woman aged 35 to 49 with acute or convalescent COVID-19. Both conserved end residues are part of each CDR3. The D gene is left open where the match is weak. Rows may omit the clone size; those that give it use once, few, many or a size class.

TRBD1,TRBJ2-5,TRBV6-6,NA,TGTGCCAGCTCTTATTCGGGACAGGGGCAAGAGACCCAGTACTTC,CASSYSGQGQETQYF
NA,TRBJ1-2,TRBV6-6,few,TGTGCCAGCAGCGATACTCTAGGTTATGGCTACACCTTC,CASSDTLGYGYTF
NA,TRBJ2-7,TRBV4-2,NA,TGTGCCAGCAGCCAAAGCGGACCCTACGAGCAGTACTTC,CASSQSGPYEQYF
NA,TRBJ2-3,TRBV7-3,NA,TGTGCCAGCAGCTTAGGCCCCGGGAGCCCCCCAGATACGCAGTATTTT,CASSLGPGSPPDTQYF
TRBD1,TRBJ1-1,TRBV6-5,NA,TGTGCCAGCATGGGACAGAACTCGAACACTGAAGCTTTCTTT,CASMGQNSNTEAFF
NA,TRBJ2-7,TRBV7-3,NA,TGTGCCAGCAGCTTTCAGAGGATAAGCTCCTACGAGCAGTACTTC,CASSFQRISSYEQYF
TRBD1,TRBJ1-5,TRBV2,NA,TGTGCCACGCAGACAGGGGAGGGTCAGCCCCAGCATTTT,CATQTGEGQPQHF
TRBD1,TRBJ2-1,TRBV15,NA,TGTGCCACCAGCAGAGACGGGACAGGGACCTACAATGAGCAGTTCTTC,CATSRDGTGTYNEQFF
TRBD2,TRBJ2-7,TRBV7-9,once,TGTGCCAGCAGCTCAACGACTAGCGGGTCCTACGAGCAGTACTTC,CASSSTTSGSYEQYF
NA,TRBJ1-2,TRBV4-1,NA,TGCGCCAGCAGCCCGAGTGGGGAGGTCTATGGCTACACCTTC,CASSPSGEVYGYTF
TRBD1,TRBJ1-6,TRBV7-3,NA,TGTGCCAGCAGCCCACGACAGGGGGTAGGTTCACCCCTCCACTTT,CASSPRQGVGSPLHF
TRBD2,TRBJ2-1,TRBV10-2,NA,TGCGCCAGCAGCCCGGGGACTAGTACGTTCTTC,CASSPGTSTFF
TRBD1,TRBJ2-7,TRBV10-1,NA,TGCCCCACCATAAAACGACAGGGGCCCCTCTCCTACGAGCAGTACTTC,CPTIKRQGPLSYEQYF
TRBD1,TRBJ1-1,TRBV7-8,NA,TGTGCCAGCAGCCGAGGGACAGGGGGTCTCTACACTGAAGCTTTCTTT,CASSRGTGGLYTEAFF
NA,TRBJ1-2,TRBV6-2/TRBV6-3,NA,TGTGCCAGCAGTCCCGGACGGGAGCGTGGTAACTATGGCTACACCTTC,CASSPGRERGNYGYTF
NA,TRBJ2-7,TRBV4-1,NA,TGCGCCAGCAGCCAGAGGGACTCCGAATACGAGCAGTACTTC,CASSQRDSEYEQYF
NA,TRBJ1-1,TRBV29-1,NA,TGCAGCGCCACCGTTGAAGCCACTGAAGCTTTCTTT,CSATVEATEAFF
NA,TRBJ2-1,TRBV14,once,TGTGCCAGCAGCCCAGACTATTACAATGAGCAGTTCTTC,CASSPDYYNEQFF
NA,TRBJ2-2,TRBV23-1,NA,TGCGCCAGCTCCGGAGGGACAGCGAACACCGGGGAGCTGTTTTTT,CASSGGTANTGELFF
NA,TRBJ1-6,TRBV2,NA,TGTGCCAGCAGTCAATATAATTCACCCCTCCACTTT,CASSQYNSPLHF
NA,TRBJ2-1,TRBV29-1,NA,TGCAGCGTTGGGGAGACGAATGAGCAGTTCTTC,CSVGETNEQFF
TRBD1,TRBJ1-2,TRBV27,once,TGTGCCAGCAGCCCGGGACAGGGGTTGGGGTATGGCTACACCTTC,CASSPGQGLGYGYTF
NA,TRBJ2-5,TRBV14,NA,TGTGCCAGCAGTCGAGTAGACAGAGACATACAAGAGACCCAGTACTTC,CASSRVDRDIQETQYF
TRBD2,TRBJ2-1,TRBV9,NA,TGTGCCAGCAGCGTAGTAGGCGGGAGGGCCGGGAATGAGCAGTTCTTC,CASSVVGGRAGNEQFF
NA,TRBJ1-3,TRBV9,NA,TGTGCCAGCAGCTTTGCAGGTGGAAACACCATATATTTT,CASSFAGGNTIYF
NA,TRBJ1-4,TRBV29-1,NA,TGCAGCGTTGATGTTGGCAGGGAGGCTGAAAAACTGTTTTTT,CSVDVGREAEKLFF
TRBD1,TRBJ2-2,TRBV7-8,NA,TGTGCCAGCAGCTTAGGACAGGGATGGAACACCGGGGAGCTGTTTTTT,CASSLGQGWNTGELFF
TRBD1,TRBJ1-2,TRBV29-1,few,TGCAGCGTTGAGATCTCAGGGACAGGGGCCTATGGCTACACCTTC,CSVEISGTGAYGYTF
TRBD1,TRBJ1-5,TRBV2,NA,TGTGCCAGCAGTGAAGTGGGACAGATAAATCAGCCCCAGCATTTT,CASSEVGQINQPQHF
NA,TRBJ2-3,TRBV4-3,NA,TGCGCCAGCAGCCAAGGTTACTTCACTAGCACAGATACGCAGTATTTT,CASSQGYFTSTDTQYF
NA,TRBJ1-1,TRBV27,NA,TGTGCCAGCAGTTTATCGTGGGGGGTTAGCACTGAAGCTTTCTTT,CASSLSWGVSTEAFF
NA,TRBJ1-3,TRBV5-4,NA,TGTGCCAGCAGCTTGGGGCGGGGGCGCTCCGGAAACACCATATATTTT,CASSLGRGRSGNTIYF
TRBD1,TRBJ1-4,TRBV6-5,NA,TGTGCCAGCAGTTGGGGACAGGATGATGAAAAACTGTTTTTT,CASSWGQDDEKLFF
TRBD2,TRBJ2-3,TRBV3-1/TRBV3-2,NA,TGTGCCAGCAGCCAAACTAGCGGGAGTCCCCAGTCGTCCACAGATACGCAGTATTTT,CASSQTSGSPQSSTDTQYF
NA,TRBJ1-1,TRBV2,NA,TGTGCCAGTGCATGGAGGGCGGGGAACACTGAAGCTTTCTTT,CASAWRAGNTEAFF
TRBD1,TRBJ1-2,TRBV6-6,NA,TGTGCCAGCAGCCAGATAACAGGGGGGAACTATGGCTACACCTTC,CASSQITGGNYGYTF
TRBD1,TRBJ1-1,TRBV11-2,NA,TGTGCCAGCAGCAGAGACAGGGACATGAACACTGAAGCTTTCTTT,CASSRDRDMNTEAFF
TRBD1,TRBJ2-7,TRBV18,NA,TGTGCCAGCTCACCAATTACAGGGGTGTTTTACGAGCAGTACTTC,CASSPITGVFYEQYF
TRBD2,TRBJ2-3,TRBV19,NA,TGTGCCAGTAGTACAGGACTAGCGGGGATCACAGATACGCAGTATTTT,CASSTGLAGITDTQYF
NA,TRBJ2-7,TRBV6-2/TRBV6-3,NA,TGTGCCAGCAGTTACTTTCTATACGAGCAGTACTTC,CASSYFLYEQYF
TRBD2,TRBJ2-1,TRBV19,once,TGTGCCAGTAGCCCCCAAACCGGGACTAGCGGGTACAATGAGCAGTTCTTC,CASSPQTGTSGYNEQFF
TRBD1,TRBJ1-1,TRBV19,NA,TGTGCCAGTAGTCTGGACAGGGAGACCGGGATGAACACTGAAGCTTTCTTT,CASSLDRETGMNTEAFF
NA,TRBJ1-2,TRBV19,NA,TGTGCCAGTAGTATATCATCTAACTATGGCTACACCTTC,CASSISSNYGYTF
NA,TRBJ1-3,TRBV2,NA,TGTGCCAGCAGAAAATGGGAGGGGGTCGGAGACACCATATATTTT,CASRKWEGVGDTIYF
TRBD2,TRBJ2-2,TRBV27,NA,TGTGCCAGCAAAGGTCAGCGGGAGGGACTAAACACCGGGGAGCTGTTTTTT,CASKGQREGLNTGELFF
NA,TRBJ1-5,TRBV3-1/TRBV3-2,NA,TGTGCCAGCAGCCCCCGGCCGGGGGGCCTAAGCAATCAGCCCCAGCATTTT,CASSPRPGGLSNQPQHF
NA,TRBJ1-1,TRBV19,NA,TGTGCCAGTAATGGTGACAATAGGAACACTGAAGCTTTCTTT,CASNGDNRNTEAFF
NA,TRBJ1-1,TRBV7-8,NA,TGTGCCAGCAGCTCCCGTGAGGCCGTGAACACTGAAGCTTTCTTT,CASSSREAVNTEAFF
NA,TRBJ1-2,TRBV2,once,TGTGCCAGCAGTGAAGACAGTGTCTATGGCTACACCTTC,CASSEDSVYGYTF
TRBD2,TRBJ2-2,TRBV19,NA,TGTGCCAGTAGTATAGCGGGGGGGCTTACCGGGGAGCTGTTTTTT,CASSIAGGLTGELFF